The 15 T cell receptor beta chains listed next were all sequenced from one sample in a study of T cell changes during pregnancy in multiple sclerosis. Measured with immunoSEQ multiplex PCR; TCRdb has only the in-frame clones, and not every one. The sample has tens of thousands of clones; 92% are singletons. Sequenced material: CD4+ T cells from peripheral blood mononuclear cells, taken in the third trimester of pregnancy. All receptors come from a female donor with multiple sclerosis, enrolled in a pregnancy study.

CDR3 nucleotides: TGTGCCAGCTCACCGTTAGGTGATGGCGGCACTGAAGCTTTCTTT. Translating it yields CASSPLGDGGTEAFF. The chain recombines TRBV18 with TRBJ1-1, with D hard to call. Germline lookup yields CDR1 KGHSH and CDR2 LQKENI. Deletions cut 3 bases from V and 4 bases from J, with 15 bases between. The CDR3 is 15 residues long.

The rearrangement links TRBV9 to TRBJ1-1; D might be TRBD1 (6 bases). This CDR3 contains 14 residues. V lost 4 bases to trimming and J lost 0 bases, with 10 bases between them. Germline CDR1 reads SGDLS; CDR2 reads YYNGEE. CDR3 sequence reads: CASSRDNMNTEAFF. The CDR3 DNA reads as TGTGCCAGCAGCCGGGACAACATGAACACTGAAGCTTTCTTT. Full variable domain (outside the CDR3, taken from reference TRBV9 and TRBJ1-1): DSGVTQTPKHLITATGQRVTLRCSPRSGDLSVYWYQQSLDQGLQFLIQYYNGEERAKGNILERFSAQQFPDLHSELNLSSLELGDSALYFCASSRDNMNTEAFFGQGTRLTVV.

The chain carries TRBV2 and TRBJ1-5; the match to TRBD1 covers 7 bases. The length of the CDR3 is 13 residues. The junction had 3 bases not matched to a gene; V was cut back by 6 bases and J by 4 bases. Germline CDR1 and CDR2: SNHLY and FYNNEI. CDR3 sequence: CASSGQANQPQHF. DNA for the CDR3: TGTGCCAGCAGCGGACAGGCTAATCAGCCCCAGCATTTT.

The chain combines TRBV9 with TRBJ2-3; 13 nucleotides match TRBD2. The germline V gene encodes CDR1 SGDLS and CDR2 YYNGEE. This CDR3 region has 20 residues. The V and J ends lost 3 bases and 2 bases, in that order; junction bases with no gene match: 15. The CDR3 here is CASSATGTSGAMVVTDTQYF. DNA of the CDR3: TGTGCCAGCAGCGCCACCGGGACTAGCGGGGCCATGGTGGTCACAGATACGCAGTATTTT. The whole variable domain, remainder taken from reference TRBV9 and TRBJ2-3, is DSGVTQTPKHLITATGQRVTLRCSPRSGDLSVYWYQQSLDQGLQFLIQYYNGEERAKGNILERFSAQQFPDLHSELNLSSLELGDSALYFCASSATGTSGAMVVTDTQYFGPGTRLTVL.

In this sample, this clone turned up a few times. The V and J genes are TRBV5-1 and TRBJ1-3, with 7 bases lining up with TRBD1. Looked up from germline, CDR1 is SGHRS and CDR2 is YFSETQ. The CDR3 has 14 amino acids. The junction had 5 bases not matched to a gene; V was cut back by 4 bases and J by 4 bases. CDR3 nucleotides: TGCGCCAGCAGCCCAGGGGGAGTCGGAAACACCATATATTTT. It yields the protein CASSPGGVGNTIYF.

This rearrangement joins TRBV19 to TRBJ1-2, with 9 bases lining up with TRBD1. The CDR3 is made up of 15 amino acids. Looked up from germline, CDR1 is LNHDA and CDR2 is SQIVND (reference sequence). J lost 2 bases, V lost 5 bases, and 6 bases had no gene match. CDR3 protein: CASSPDGTGNYGYTF. CDR3 nucleotides: TGTGCCAGTAGTCCGGACGGGACAGGGAACTATGGCTACACCTTC.

This clone was seen a handful of times. The CDR3 sequence: CASSPAAAGNTIYF. CDR3 sequence (DNA): TGTGCCAGCAGCCCCGCGGCGGCCGGAAACACCATATATTTT. The J gene is TRBJ1-3, the V gene TRBV7-9; D remains ambiguous. V was shortened by 5 bases and J by 4 bases, with 12 bases between the two germline ends. This CDR3 region has 14 residues. Germline V CDR1 and CDR2: SEHNR, FQNEAQ (reference sequence).

V usage is TRBV7-9 and J usage is TRBJ2-3; D perhaps matches TRBD2 (6 bases). Looked up from germline, CDR1 is SEHNR and CDR2 is FQNEAQ (reference sequence). The CDR3 totals 15 residues. V was trimmed by 1 base and J by 5 bases, leaving 13 bases between them. The CDR3 region is CASSLGGGAGDTQYF. DNA of the CDR3: TGTGCCAGCAGCTTAGGAGGCGGGGCGGGAGATACGCAGTATTTT.

This chain links TRBV9 with TRBJ2-5, with 11 bases that match TRBD2. V trimming: 2 bases; J trimming: 0 bases; junction bases outside the gene matches: 6. The CDR3 is 17 residues long. Germline values: CDR1 SGDLS, CDR2 YYNGEE. This CDR3 is CASSVGLAGGNQETQYF. CDR3 sequence (DNA): TGTGCCAGCAGCGTCGGTCTAGCGGGAGGCAACCAAGAGACCCAGTACTTC.

This chain links TRBV19 with TRBJ2-5; TRBD1 might be the D (5 bases). Near its end, the DNA agrees better with TRBJ2-7, so the J call may be wrong. Germline loops: CDR1 LNHDA, CDR2 SQIVND (reference sequence). The CDR3 has 17 amino acids. CDR3 amino acids: CASSLDRIQTSSYEQYF. In DNA, the CDR3 is TGTGCCAGTAGCCTCGACAGAATTCAAACGAGCTCCTACGAGCAGTACTTC.

The V and J genes are TRBV7-2 and TRBJ2-1, with 9 bases aligning to TRBD2. The trim removed 6 bases at V and 5 bases at J, leaving 17 bases unmatched. This CDR3 is 18 amino acids long. Germline CDR1 and CDR2: SGHTA and FQGNSA. The CDR3 DNA is TGTGCCAGCAGTGTTCGGGGTAGCGGGAGAGCGGGGAACAATGAGCAGTTCTTC. Translated: CASSVRGSGRAGNNEQFF.

V gene TRBV7-8 combines with J gene TRBJ1-5; maybe TRBD1 (6 bases). V was pared by 5 bases and J by 0 bases, with 8 bases between. This CDR3 has 14 amino acids. The germline gives CDR1 SGHVS, CDR2 FQNEAQ. The DNA for the CDR3 is TGTGCCAGCAGCAACAGGGATAGCAATCAGCCCCAGCATTTT. Translation gives CASSNRDSNQPQHF.

J is TRBJ2-7 and V is TRBV6-5; 8 bases line up with TRBD2. Germline V CDR1 and CDR2: MNHEY, SVGAGI. V was clipped by 4 bases and J by 2 bases; unmatched bases: 7. The CDR3 sequence is 15 residues long. CDR3 sequence: CASSFGLAGTYEQYF. In DNA form, the CDR3 reads TGTGCCAGCAGTTTTGGGCTAGCGGGTACCTACGAGCAGTACTTC.

The gene calls are TRBV18 and TRBJ2-3; D is uncertain. Trimming removed 3 bases at V and 0 bases at J, with 4 bases between. Germline lookup yields CDR1 KGHSH and CDR2 LQKENI. The CDR3 length is 13 residues. The CDR3 loop is CASSPASTDTQYF. In DNA, the CDR3 is TGTGCCAGCTCACCGGCTAGCACAGATACGCAGTATTTT.

The chain recombines TRBV5-1 with TRBJ2-5; 9 nucleotides agree with TRBD1. V lost 0 bases and J lost 2; bases outside the gene matches: 5. The CDR3 length is 16 residues. CDR1 SGHRS and CDR2 YFSETQ come from the germline V gene. The DNA for the CDR3 is TGCGCCAGCAGCTTGGGCGGGACAGGGCTTCAAGAGACCCAGTACTTC. Protein sequence: CASSLGGTGLQETQYF.